This entry describes one T cell receptor (beta chain). Its antigen remains unidentified. These data belong to a study of shared clonotypes between healthy human individuals. CD8 memory merged CD45RO+ with CCR7-negative CD45RA+ TemRA cells. Study results and limitations: A handful of donors showed sharing of around 5.3% of naive CD4 clonotypes.

Profiling relied on immunoSEQ multiplex PCR, and the TCRdb table lists in-frame clones only, not all of them. The table shows roughly 380,000 clones, with just over 95% occurring only once. Germline V gene sequence: CDR1 SGHAT, CDR2 FQNNGV. Trimming shortened V by 5 bases and J by 6 bases, and 20 bases separated the two germline ends. The CDR3 runs to 15 residues. The chain recombines TRBV11-2 with TRBJ2-7, with a tentative D call TRBD1 (5 bases). The TCR originated in a man aged 25-40 years in good health. Sequencing was carried out using memory CD8+ T cells sorted from blood. This sample's subset: CD45RO+ cells pooled with CCR7-negative TemRA cells. The CDR3 coding sequence is TGTGCCAGCAGCCAAATACGTGGGGCGGCCTCCGAGCAGTACTTC. Translation gives CASSQIRGAASEQYF. Based on the CDR3 plus reference TRBV11-2 and TRBJ2-7, the full variable domain is EAGVAQSPRYKIIEKRQSVAFWCNPISGHATLYWYQQILGQGPKLLIQFQNNGVVDDSQLPKDRFSAERLKGVDSTLKIQPAKLEDSAVYLCASSQIRGAASEQYFGPGTRLTVT.